One sample yielded the 26 T cell receptor beta chains listed below, sequenced in a study of blood T cell repertoires in COVID-19. Using immunoSEQ multiplex PCR, the repertoire was profiled, and TCRdb retains in-frame clones only, with some absent. The sample carries about 120,000 clones, approximately 86% recorded once. Sequenced input: peripheral blood. These receptors originate from a man in his forties or fifties with acute or convalescent COVID-19.

J is TRBJ2-1 and V is TRBV7-2; D is undetermined. The V and J ends lost 3 bases and 0 bases respectively, with 9 bases between them. Per the germline V gene, CDR1 is SGHTA and CDR2 is FQGNSA. The CDR3 is made up of 15 amino acids. The CDR3 loop reads CASSFLPSSYNEQFF. In DNA form, the CDR3 reads TGTGCCAGCAGCTTCCTACCTAGCTCCTACAATGAGCAGTTCTTC.

This chain links TRBV18 with TRBJ2-3, with 7 bases lining up with TRBD1. Per germline, CDR1 KGHSH and CDR2 LQKENI. Germline trimming cut 8 bases from V and 3 bases from J; bases unmatched to any gene: 17. The CDR3 length is 17 residues. CDR3 nucleotides: TGTGCCAGCCGCATCGGGCAGCTCGACAGGGTGACAGATACGCAGTATTTT. It encodes CASRIGQLDRVTDTQYF.

This chain joins TRBV14 and TRBJ1-3; no definite D call. V dropped 0 bases and J dropped 0 bases, with 12 bases sitting between them. In germline, CDR1 is SGHDN, CDR2 FVKESK. The CDR3 totals 17 residues. The CDR3 protein is CASSQDSRPSSGNTIYF. CDR3 bases: TGTGCCAGCAGCCAAGATAGTCGCCCAAGCTCTGGAAACACCATATATTTT. The variable domain in full, completed from reference TRBV14 and TRBJ1-3, reads EAGVTQFPSHSVIEKGQTVTLRCDPISGHDNLYWYRRVMGKEIKFLLHFVKESKQDESGMPNNRFLAERTGGTYSTLKVQPAELEDSGVYFCASSQDSRPSSGNTIYFGEGSWLTVV.

The chain couples TRBV9 to TRBJ1-6; TRBD1 is a possible D gene (6 bases). The germline gives CDR1 SGDLS, CDR2 YYNGEE. V lost 0 bases to trimming and J lost 9 bases, with 16 bases between them. The CDR3 is 16 residues long. CDR3 sequence reads: CASSVGTGGPGSPLHF. The CDR3 DNA follows: TGTGCCAGCAGCGTAGGAACGGGGGGCCCAGGTTCACCCCTCCACTTT. Full variable domain (rest looked up from reference TRBV9 and TRBJ1-6): DSGVTQTPKHLITATGQRVTLRCSPRSGDLSVYWYQQSLDQGLQFLIQYYNGEERAKGNILERFSAQQFPDLHSELNLSSLELGDSALYFCASSVGTGGPGSPLHFGNGTRLTVT.

J is TRBJ1-2 and V is TRBV13, with 7 nucleotides matching TRBD1. The CDR3 consists of 15 residues. Per germline, CDR1 PRHDT and CDR2 FYEKMQ (reference sequence). Losses at the gene ends were 3 bases for V and 4 bases for J; bases not matched to a gene: 8. CDR3 protein: CASSLGLRQGYGYTF. The CDR3 DNA reads TGTGCCAGCAGCTTGGGCTTGAGACAGGGCTATGGCTACACCTTC.

The chain uses TRBV19 and TRBJ1-3; 9 positions match TRBD1. The CDR3 has 17 residues. The junction had 7 bases not matched to a gene; V was cut back by 0 bases and J by 4 bases. CDR1 and CDR2 (germline): LNHDA, SQIVND (reference sequence). The DNA for the CDR3 is TGTGCCAGTAGTATAGATGGCTTCGGGACAGGGGGAAACACCATATATTTT. Amino acids: CASSIDGFGTGGNTIYF. Full variable domain (remainder filled in from reference TRBV19 and TRBJ1-3): DGGITQSPKYLFRKEGQNVTLSCEQNLNHDAMYWYRQDPGQGLRLIYYSQIVNDFQKGDIAEGYSVSREKKESFPLTVTSAQKNPTAFYLCASSIDGFGTGGNTIYFGEGSWLTVV.

The chain joins TRBV19 to TRBJ1-2, with D unclear. Germline V gene data show CDR1 as LNHDA and CDR2 as SQIVND (reference sequence). Deletions cut 10 bases from V and 8 bases from J, with 23 bases between. CDR3 length: 14 residues. DNA of the CDR3: TGTGCCATCCCCCTTGGGTCCGGAGAGGGAGGCTACACCTTC. Amino acid sequence: CAIPLGSGEGGYTF.

The chain employs TRBV23-1 and TRBJ2-1, with D perhaps TRBD2 (6 bases). TRBV23-1 is placed among ORFs of uncertain function. Trimming cost V 1 base and J 4 bases, with 20 bases left between them. This CDR3 has 18 residues. CDR3 in amino acids: CASSQLGCVASEYNEQFF. In nucleotides, the CDR3 is TGCGCCAGCAGTCAATTGGGGTGCGTGGCTAGCGAATACAATGAGCAGTTCTTC.

The chain joins TRBV19 to TRBJ1-1; 8 bases match TRBD1. The CDR3 extends over 15 amino acids. J gave up 1 base and V 4 bases, and 5 bases lay outside the gene matches. Germline V gives CDR1 LNHDA, CDR2 SQIVND (reference sequence). The CDR3 coding sequence is TGTGCCAGTAGTACACGGACAGGGCCGAACACTGAAGCTTTCTTT. Translation: CASSTRTGPNTEAFF.

The V call is TRBV27, the J call TRBJ1-2; 7 positions match TRBD1. Germline assignment: CDR1 MNHEY and CDR2 SMNVEV (reference sequence). V shed 4 bases and J 2 bases; nucleotides not matched to a gene: 4. This CDR3 is 14 amino acids long. The chain's CDR3 is CASSSGGSNYGYTF. The CDR3 DNA reads TGTGCCAGCAGTTCAGGGGGTTCCAACTATGGCTACACCTTC.

The rearrangement joins TRBV30 to TRBJ1-1; D perhaps matches TRBD1 (6 bases). Per the germline V gene, CDR1 is GTSNPN and CDR2 is SVGIG (reference sequence). V gave up 5 bases and J gave up 0 bases, with 10 bases separating them. The CDR3 length is 13 residues. The CDR3 region is CAWGGAVNTEAFF. The CDR3 region has the DNA TGTGCCTGGGGGGGGGCGGTGAACACTGAAGCTTTCTTT.

The J gene is TRBJ2-7, the V gene TRBV5-1, with TRBD2 matching 8 bases. Germline values: CDR1 SGHRS, CDR2 YFSETQ. The length of the CDR3 is 15 residues. Losses at the gene ends were 3 bases for V and 0 bases for J; bases not matched to a gene: 5. CDR3: CASSSTSGSSYEQYF. CDR3 sequence (DNA): TGCGCCAGCAGCTCAACTAGCGGCTCCTCCTACGAGCAGTACTTC.

The chain couples TRBV12-3 or TRBV12-4 to TRBJ1-6; D gene unclear. The CDR3 totals 12 residues. V was shortened by 6 bases and J by 7 bases, with 7 bases between the two germline ends. In DNA, the CDR3 is TGTGCCAGCAGGAAAGAGAATTCACCCCTCCACTTT. Translating it yields CASRKENSPLHF.

As DNA, the CDR3 is TGTGCCAGCAGCCTCACCACATACCCCGTTAACACTGAAGCTTTCTTT. This encodes CASSLTTYPVNTEAFF. This chain uses TRBV3-1 (or the pseudogene TRBV3-2) with TRBJ1-1, with D unclear. The CDR3 extends over 16 amino acids. Germline V CDR1 and CDR2: LGHDT, YNNKEL (reference sequence). V dropped 4 bases and J dropped 2 bases, with 17 bases sitting between them.

This clone came up a few times. The CDR3 protein is CASSEEGPEQYF. The CDR3 DNA sequence: TGTGCCAGCAGTGAGGAGGGCCCCGAGCAGTACTTC. This chain connects TRBV2 to TRBJ2-7; weak D call: TRBD2 (6 bases). Germline V gene lookup returns CDR1 SNHLY and CDR2 FYNNEI. Deletions cut 3 bases from V and 6 bases from J, with 9 bases between. This CDR3 comprises 12 residues.

The chain combines TRBV5-1 with TRBJ1-1; no firm D call. Per germline, CDR1 SGHRS and CDR2 YFSETQ. The V end was cut by 0 bases, the J end by 11 bases, with 11 bases between. This CDR3 region has 12 residues. CDR3 in DNA: TGCGCCAGCAGCTTGGACAGTACGTTGGCTTTCTTT. Protein sequence: CASSLDSTLAFF.

This chain joins TRBV5-6 and TRBJ2-3; maybe TRBD2 (5 bases). The V end was cut by 7 bases, the J end by 2 bases, with 14 bases between. The CDR3 is 14 residues long. CDR1 and CDR2 (germline): SGHDT, YYEEEE. CDR3 DNA sequence: TGTGCCAGCCGGACTCGTAGACTCACAGATACGCAGTATTTT. It yields the protein CASRTRRLTDTQYF.

The rearrangement uses TRBV2 and TRBJ1-5; TRBD1 aligns across 10 bases. The CDR3 contains 15 residues. Germline CDR1 is SNHLY and CDR2 is FYNNEI. Germline trimming cut 7 bases from V and 6 bases from J; bases unmatched to any gene: 9. The CDR3 protein is CASTTGQGYGQPQHF. The CDR3 nucleotides are TGTGCCAGCACTACGGGACAGGGGTACGGTCAGCCCCAGCATTTT.

The chain links TRBV6-5 to TRBJ1-2; no definite D call. The CDR3 has 13 residues. Germline loops: CDR1 MNHEY, CDR2 SVGAGI. Trimming removed 7 bases at V and 7 bases at J, with 16 bases between. The CDR3 nucleotides are TGTGCCAGCACGGACCGCCTTGGGAGTGGCTACACCTTC. Residues: CASTDRLGSGYTF.

The chain couples TRBV19 to TRBJ1-2; no firm D call. The CDR3 covers 15 residues. V shed 1 base and J shed 4 bases, with 13 bases lying between them. Germline V gene lookup returns CDR1 LNHDA and CDR2 SQIVND (reference sequence). The CDR3 spells CASSIGRVESYGYTF. The CDR3 bases are TGTGCCAGTAGTATAGGGAGGGTTGAAAGCTATGGCTACACCTTC.

V gene TRBV29-1 combines with J gene TRBJ2-5, with D unclear. Trimming took off 7 bases at V and 4 bases at J, with 19 bases between the two ends. The CDR3 length is 14 residues. Per the germline V gene, CDR1 is SQVTM and CDR2 is ANQGSEA. For the CDR3, the DNA is TGCAGCGGGCAAATAATAGCAATTAGAGAGACCCAGTACTTC. As protein: CSGQIIAIRETQYF.

The chain carries TRBV6-5 and TRBJ1-5, with TRBD1 identical over 7 bases. The junction had 12 bases not matched to a gene; V was cut back by 8 bases and J by 5 bases. The CDR3 loop spans 15 amino acids. Looked up from germline, CDR1 is MNHEY and CDR2 is SVGAGI. CDR3 protein: CASRWGRDSDQPQHF. In DNA form, the CDR3 reads TGTGCCAGCCGGTGGGGCAGGGACAGCGATCAGCCCCAGCATTTT.

The rearrangement uses TRBV19 and TRBJ1-1; TRBD1 is a possible D gene (5 bases). V was cut by 5 bases and J by 1 base, with 8 bases left in between. The germline V gene has CDR1 LNHDA and CDR2 SQIVND (reference sequence). The CDR3 sequence is 13 residues long. The CDR3 sequence: CASSPGGNTEAFF. CDR3 in DNA: TGTGCCAGTAGTCCGGGGGGGAACACTGAAGCTTTCTTT.

CDR3: CATSRGVLAGGIDEQFF. CDR3 coding DNA: TGTGCCACCAGCAGAGGAGTCCTAGCAGGAGGGATCGATGAGCAGTTCTTC. The chain is built from TRBV15 and TRBJ2-1; a possible D gene is TRBD2 (6 bases). The germline V and J ends were trimmed by 1 base and 8 bases, with 21 bases remaining between them. The CDR3 sequence is 17 residues long. CDR1 is LNHNV, CDR2 YYDKDF, per germline (reference sequence).

This clone was recorded once. V is TRBV30 and J is TRBJ1-1, with D tentatively TRBD1 (5 bases). Looked up from germline, CDR1 is GTSNPN and CDR2 is SVGIG (reference sequence). This CDR3 has 13 amino acids. V lost 7 bases and J 5 bases, leaving 17 bases between the germline ends. The CDR3 region is CASTTERGTEAFF. DNA of the CDR3: TGTGCCTCCACGACAGAGAGAGGTACTGAAGCTTTCTTT.

V gene TRBV12-3 or TRBV12-4 combines with J gene TRBJ1-6; possible D gene TRBD1, 6 bases. The V end was cut by 6 bases, the J end by 5 bases, with 8 bases between. The length of the CDR3 is 13 residues. Here the CDR3 reads CASRDRHNSPLHF. Written as DNA, the CDR3 is TGTGCCAGCAGGGACAGACATAATTCACCCCTCCACTTT.